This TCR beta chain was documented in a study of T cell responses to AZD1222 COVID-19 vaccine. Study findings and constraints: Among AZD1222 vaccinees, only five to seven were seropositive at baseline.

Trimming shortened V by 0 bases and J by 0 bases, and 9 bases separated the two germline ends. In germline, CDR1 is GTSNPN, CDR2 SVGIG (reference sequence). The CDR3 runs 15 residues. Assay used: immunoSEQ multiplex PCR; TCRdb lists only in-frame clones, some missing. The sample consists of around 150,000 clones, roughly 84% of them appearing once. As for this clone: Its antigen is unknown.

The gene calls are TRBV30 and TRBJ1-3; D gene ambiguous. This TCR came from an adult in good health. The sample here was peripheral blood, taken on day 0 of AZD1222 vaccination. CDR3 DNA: TGTGCCTGGAGTGTACCGTGGGCCTCTGGAAACACCATATATTTT. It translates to CAWSVPWASGNTIYF.